This T cell receptor beta chain was documented in a study of cytomegalovirus exposure and HLA in healthy donors. In regard to this clone: The antigen is undetermined.

CDR1 and CDR2 from the germline V gene are SGDLS and YYNGEE. V dropped 4 bases and J dropped 3; count of bases not matched to a gene: 8. The CDR3 sequence is 15 residues long. Study-wide results and caveats: In a later analysis, HLA-C alleles had the fewest associated TCRs, DRB1 alleles the most.

The PCR employed 60 Vbeta primers together with 13 Jbeta primers. Profiling relied on immunoSEQ multiplex PCR, and the TCRdb table lists in-frame clones only, not all of them. Here the sample spans about 120,000 clones, approximately 80% being singletons. The origin of this receptor is a woman aged 18-30 years in good health and CMV-seropositive. Material: PBMCs. The chain recombines TRBV9 with TRBJ1-1; the match to TRBD1 covers 8 bases. In DNA form, the CDR3 reads TGTGCCAGCAGCATTATCGGACAGGGACACACTGAAGCTTTCTTT. Amino acids: CASSIIGQGHTEAFF.